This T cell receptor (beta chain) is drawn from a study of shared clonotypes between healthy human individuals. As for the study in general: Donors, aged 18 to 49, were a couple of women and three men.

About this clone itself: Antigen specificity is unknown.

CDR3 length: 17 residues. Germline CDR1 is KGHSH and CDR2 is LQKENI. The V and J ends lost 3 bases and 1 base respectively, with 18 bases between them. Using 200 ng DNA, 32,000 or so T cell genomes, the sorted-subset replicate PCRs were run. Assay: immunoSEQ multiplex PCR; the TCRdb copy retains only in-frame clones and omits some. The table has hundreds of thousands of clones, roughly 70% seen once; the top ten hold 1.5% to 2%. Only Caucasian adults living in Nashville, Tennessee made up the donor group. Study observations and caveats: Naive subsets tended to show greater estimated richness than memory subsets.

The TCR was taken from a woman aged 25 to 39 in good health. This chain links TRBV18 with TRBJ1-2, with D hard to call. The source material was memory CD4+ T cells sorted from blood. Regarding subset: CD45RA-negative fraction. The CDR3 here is CASSPSQQRYHNYGYTF. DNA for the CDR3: TGTGCCAGCTCACCTTCGCAACAGCGTTACCATAACTATGGCTACACCTTC. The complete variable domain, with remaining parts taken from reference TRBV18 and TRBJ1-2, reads NAGVMQNPRHLVRRRGQEARLRCSPMKGHSHVYWYRQLPEEGLKFMVYLQKENIIDESGMPKERFSAEFPKEGPSILRIQQVVRGDSAAYFCASSPSQQRYHNYGYTFGSGTRLTVV.